These T cell receptor beta chains were read from a single sample in a study of shared clonotypes between healthy human individuals. Sequencing was performed with immunoSEQ multiplex PCR; in TCRdb, only in-frame clones are kept and a portion is missing. The sample comprises roughly 2,300,000 clones, roughly 92% of which are singletons, and approximately 0.41% rests with the top ten. Input material: naive CD4+ T cells from PBMCs. These receptors came from a young man in good health. Some clones in this sample may be carry-over from other donors' samples. Both conserved end residues are part of each CDR3. Fields, in order: V gene, J gene, clone size, D gene, CDR3 protein, CDR3 DNA. The D gene is left open where the match is weak. Clone size appears in some rows only: once, few, many, or a class for an expanded clone.

>TRBV10-1|TRBJ2-2|.|TRBD1
CASSGLGTGIGVRSLKSAGELFF
TGCGCCAGCAGTGGTTTGGGGACAGGTATTGGAGTGAGGAGTCTTAAATCCGCCGGGGAGCTGTTTTTT
>TRBV5-1|TRBJ1-4|.|.
CASSLVGGEEKLFF
TGCGCCAGCAGCTTGGTAGGGGGTGAGGAAAAACTGTTTTTT
>TRBV28|TRBJ1-2|.|TRBD1
CAAREPTGGGYGYTF
TGTGCCGCCAGAGAGCCAACAGGGGGCGGCTATGGCTACACCTTC
>TRBV2|TRBJ2-2|.|.
CASTGLGTTGELFF
TGTGCCAGCACGGGCCTGGGGACCACCGGGGAGCTGTTTTTT
>TRBV28|TRBJ2-7|.|TRBD1
CASRSPGQGGNEQYF
TGTGCCAGCAGATCCCCGGGACAGGGGGGTAACGAGCAGTACTTC
>TRBV19|TRBJ2-7|.|TRBD2
CASSHGLAGGEQYF
TGTGCCAGTAGTCACGGACTAGCGGGAGGCGAGCAGTACTTC
>TRBV19|TRBJ2-3|.|.
CASSPPGGVGAAANTQYF
TGTGCCAGTAGCCCCCCTGGGGGCGTCGGAGCTGCCGCCAATACGCAGTATTTT
>TRBV7-2|TRBJ1-4|.|.
CASSPNGGEEEKLFF
TGTGCCAGCAGCCCCAATGGAGGGGAGGAGGAAAAACTGTTTTTT
>TRBV29-1|TRBJ2-7|.|TRBD1
CSGGTGWNEQYF
TGCAGCGGGGGGACAGGGTGGAACGAGCAGTACTTC
>TRBV11-2|TRBJ1-1|.|.
CASSPLREVLEAFF
TGTGCCAGCAGCCCCCTGCGAGAAGTCCTTGAAGCTTTCTTT
>TRBV18|TRBJ1-1|.|.
CASSPRGGPPGTEAFF
TGTGCCAGCTCACCACGCGGGGGCCCACCCGGCACTGAAGCTTTCTTT
>TRBV4-3|TRBJ2-2|.|.
CASSQPRTANTGELFF
TGCGCCAGCAGCCAGCCGAGGACAGCGAACACCGGGGAGCTGTTTTTT
>TRBV28|TRBJ2-2|few|TRBD2
CASSLWASGAGELFF
TGTGCCAGCAGTTTATGGGCTAGCGGGGCCGGGGAGCTGTTTTTT
>TRBV6-1|TRBJ2-7|.|.
CASSTRQAYEQYF
TGTGCCAGCAGTACCCGACAGGCCTACGAGCAGTACTTC
>TRBV11-2|TRBJ2-7|once|.
CASRKLRGSPTYEQYF
TGTGCCAGCAGGAAGCTGAGGGGTAGTCCTACCTACGAGCAGTACTTC
>TRBV6-6|TRBJ2-7|.|TRBD1
CASSSRTGAYEQYF
TGTGCCAGCAGCAGCCGGACAGGGGCCTACGAGCAGTACTTC
>TRBV6-6|TRBJ1-2|.|.
CASSRDGGLGYTF
TGTGCCAGCAGCCGCGACGGGGGGTTAGGCTACACCTTC
>TRBV30|TRBJ1-2|.|TRBD1
CAWSGAGQLYGYTF
TGTGCCTGGAGTGGTGCGGGACAGCTCTATGGCTACACCTTC
>TRBV5-1|TRBJ1-1|.|.
CASSKDANTEAFF
TGCGCCAGCAGCAAGGACGCGAACACTGAAGCTTTCTTT
>TRBV6-1|TRBJ1-2|.|.
CASSELAFPTYYGYTF
TGTGCCAGCAGTGAATTGGCTTTCCCCACGTACTATGGCTACACCTTC
>TRBV28|TRBJ2-1|.|.
CASSWGRSYNEQFF
TGTGCCAGCAGTTGGGGGAGATCCTACAATGAGCAGTTCTTC
>TRBV5-4|TRBJ2-5|.|.
CASSLAGRQETQYF
TGTGCCAGCAGCTTGGCGGGCAGACAAGAGACCCAGTACTTC
>TRBV7-2|TRBJ1-2|once|.
CASSLAWEGHGYTF
TGTGCCAGCAGCTTAGCCTGGGAGGGCCATGGCTACACCTTC
>TRBV5-1|TRBJ2-1|.|.
CASSSGVGLHYNEQFF
TGCGCCAGCAGCTCCGGGGTGGGGCTACACTACAATGAGCAGTTCTTC
>TRBV28|TRBJ2-4|.|.
CASREGPAKNIQYF
TGTGCCAGCAGGGAAGGGCCGGCCAAAAACATTCAGTACTTC
>TRBV6-1|TRBJ2-7|.|TRBD2
CASSEGLAGHYEQYF
TGTGCCAGCAGTGAAGGACTAGCGGGGCACTACGAGCAGTACTTC
>TRBV19|TRBJ2-2|.|.
CASSNRVTGELFF
TGTGCCAGTAGTAACAGGGTAACCGGGGAGCTGTTTTTT
>TRBV7-9|TRBJ1-4|.|TRBD1
CASSLGWGQEEEKLFF
TGTGCCAGCAGCTTGGGCTGGGGACAGGAGGAAGAAAAACTGTTTTTT
>TRBV7-2|TRBJ2-1|.|TRBD1
CASSSYKPQGALYNEQFF
TGTGCCAGCAGCTCCTACAAGCCCCAGGGGGCGCTGTACAATGAGCAGTTCTTC
>TRBV2|TRBJ1-5|few|.
CASSEGGGNQPQHF
TGTGCCAGCAGTGAAGGGGGAGGCAATCAGCCCCAGCATTTT
>TRBV5-1|TRBJ2-5|.|TRBD1
CASSTTGTGETQYF
TGCGCCAGCAGCACAACCGGGACAGGAGAGACCCAGTACTTC
>TRBV6-6|TRBJ1-5|once|TRBD1
CASADRGNQPQHF
TGTGCCAGTGCCGACAGGGGTAATCAGCCCCAGCATTTT
>TRBV11-3|TRBJ2-1|.|.
CASSPGGFEQFF
TGTGCCAGCAGCCCCGGAGGATTTGAGCAGTTCTTC
>TRBV7-3|TRBJ2-7|.|.
CASSLTRDSYEQYF
TGTGCCAGCAGCTTGACTAGGGATTCCTACGAGCAGTACTTC